This T cell receptor beta chain was identified during a study of blood T cell repertoires in COVID-19. Study-wide context: The study drew acute and convalescent COVID-19 samples from the United States, Italy and Spain. In each case, the material was cDNA or gDNA derived from T cells, B-cell-depleted T cells, or PBMCs.

This CDR3 is built from 14 residues. Germline assignment: CDR1 SGHAT and CDR2 FQNNGV. V lost 8 bases to trimming and J lost 5 bases, with 18 bases between them. Source study methods: By means of reference gene primer amplification, nucleated cell counts were estimated. Sequenced by immunoSEQ multiplex PCR; TCRdb stores in-frame clones only, minus some. V, J and clone size were drawn from that table, and D and trimming were deduced from the DNA. Of about 360,000 clones in the sample, around 87% were seen once. The chain recombines TRBV11-2 with TRBJ1-1; no firm D call. Source material: peripheral blood. The clonotype was recovered from a human donor in a cohort sampled during active COVID-19. The CDR3 nucleotides read TGTGCCAGCCGCCCCTCGAGGGCTGGGACTGAAGCTTTCTTT. It encodes CASRPSRAGTEAFF.